This T cell receptor beta chain appears in the sequencing data of a study of molecular identifiers for immune sequencing clone quantification. The table lists this clonotype with many counts. V was shortened by 7 bases and J by 2 bases, with 13 bases between the two germline ends. CDR3 size: 14 residues. Previously reported methods and listed TCR primers produced the bulk TCR libraries. A single record per CDR3 protein comes from TCRdb applying MiXCR to the PCR reads. Here the sample spans 85,000 to 100,000 distinct CDR3 sequences, roughly 26% being singletons. This chain links TRBV12-3 or TRBV12-4 with TRBJ2-3, with a tentative D call TRBD2 (6 bases). The sequence came from a human donor in good health. Some libraries in this study had Jurkat cell RNA spiked in. Sequenced material: naive CD8+ T cells from blood, with Jurkat cell RNA spiked in. Subset here: FACS-sorted CD8+CD4-CCR7+CD45RA+ naive T cells. The CDR3 nucleotides read TGTGCCAGCACCGGCGGGACTTACACAGATACGCAGTATTTT. Encoded protein: CASTGGTYTDTQYF.